This entry concerns a single T cell receptor (beta chain). This record belongs to a study of blood T cell repertoires in COVID-19. Study information: The study drew acute and convalescent COVID-19 samples from the United States, Italy and Spain.

Per germline, CDR1 LNHDA and CDR2 SQIVND (reference sequence). The CDR3 is 15 residues long. J was trimmed by 5 bases and V by 6 bases; bases with no gene match: 9. Using immunoSEQ multiplex PCR, the repertoire was profiled, and TCRdb retains in-frame clones only, with some absent. Altogether 120,000 to 150,000 clones are present, 88% being singletons, with the ten largest covering 1.5% to 1.9%. Sequencing was carried out using peripheral blood. This rearrangement joins TRBV19 to TRBJ2-2; 7 nucleotides agree with TRBD1. This receptor was obtained from a woman aged 55-70 years with acute or convalescent COVID-19. The DNA for the CDR3 is TGTGCCAGTAGAGTGGGACAGCCAATTACCGGGGAGCTGTTTTTT. Encoded protein: CASRVGQPITGELFF.